These 3 T cell receptor beta chains originate from one sample sequenced in a study of blood T cell repertoires in COVID-19. Repertoires were generated with immunoSEQ multiplex PCR, while TCRdb's copy carries only in-frame clones and drops some. The table lists about 120,000 clones, more than 80% of them singletons. Sequences were obtained from peripheral blood. The receptors stem from a woman aged 55-70 years with COVID-19, enrolled during active disease.

The rearrangement links TRBV7-9 to TRBJ2-7, with D perhaps TRBD1 (5 bases). The CDR3 extends over 14 amino acids. Trimming cost V 0 bases and J 6 bases, with 12 bases left between them. Germline CDR1 and CDR2: SEHNR and FQNEAQ (reference sequence). CDR3 in DNA: TGTGCCAGCAGCTTAGCCCTGGCCAGGGCCGAGCAGTACTTC. It codes for CASSLALARAEQYF.

V and J are TRBV12-3 or TRBV12-4 and TRBJ2-7; D not resolved. Trimming took 1 base from V and 2 from J, leaving 6 bases between them. This CDR3 is 13 amino acids long. DNA for the CDR3: TGTGCCAGCAGTTTAGGTTTTACCTACGAGCAGTACTTC. Translated, it gives CASSLGFTYEQYF.

This CDR3 is CASSPPPGRDTEAFF. CDR3 DNA: TGTGCCAGCTCACCACCCCCAGGGAGGGACACTGAAGCTTTCTTT. This chain links TRBV18 with TRBJ1-1; maybe TRBD1 (5 bases). Germline CDR1 is KGHSH and CDR2 is LQKENI. Trimming took 0 bases from V and 3 from J, leaving 11 bases between them. The CDR3 is 15 residues long.